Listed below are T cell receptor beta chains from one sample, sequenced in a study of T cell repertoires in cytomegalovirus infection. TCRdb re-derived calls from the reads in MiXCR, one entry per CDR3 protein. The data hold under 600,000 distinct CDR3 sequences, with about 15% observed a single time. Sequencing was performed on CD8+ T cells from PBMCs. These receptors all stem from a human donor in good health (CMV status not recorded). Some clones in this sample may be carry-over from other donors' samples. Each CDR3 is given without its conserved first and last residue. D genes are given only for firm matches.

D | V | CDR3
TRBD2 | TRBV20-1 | SASTSSGNTGELF
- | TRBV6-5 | ASSYSTGLKSYEQY
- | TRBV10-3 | AISEGGRQPQH
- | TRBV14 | ASSQGRQGLSYEQY
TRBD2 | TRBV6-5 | ASSYSMSRGGGVDTQY
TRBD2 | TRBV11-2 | ASSLGFSGRDTQY
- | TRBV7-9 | ASSFQIGGAYNEQF
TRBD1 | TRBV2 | ASSERGQGFLEKLF
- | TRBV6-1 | ASSAGDSTYQPQH
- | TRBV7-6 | ASSLRGGEETQY
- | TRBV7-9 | ASSLVAAYGYT
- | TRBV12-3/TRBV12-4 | ASTYGVYPEQF
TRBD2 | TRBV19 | ASSISGRSHEQY
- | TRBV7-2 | ASSLFPNEQY
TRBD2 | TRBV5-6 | ASGIIAGGPGEQF
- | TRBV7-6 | ASSLAGWAGYT
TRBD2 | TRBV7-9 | ASRPSGSSYEQY
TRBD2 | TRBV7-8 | ASRHLSGGSTDTQY
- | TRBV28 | ASSLSPNEQY
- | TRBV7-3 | ASSLSGLSSYNEQF
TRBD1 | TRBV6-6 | ASRRQQGAGDTEAF
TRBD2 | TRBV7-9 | ASSPTSGPNTGELF
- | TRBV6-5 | ASSYSNPMEGGNEQF
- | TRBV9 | ASSVDGGGETQY
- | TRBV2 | ASSEWSGGTDTQY
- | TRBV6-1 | ASSRLFLGRFPPEHHQPQH
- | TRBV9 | ASGLGEMNTEAF
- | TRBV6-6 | ASRGGRTYGYT
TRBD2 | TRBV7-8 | ASSSSSGSFTGELF
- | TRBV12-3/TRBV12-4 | ASSSLRGHIPYEQY
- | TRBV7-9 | ASSLRDISGNTIY
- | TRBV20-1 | SATVPHYNEQF
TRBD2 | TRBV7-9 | ASSRTGGSVETQY
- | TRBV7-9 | ASSYRQTTGELF
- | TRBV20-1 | SASGFSFNSNQPQH
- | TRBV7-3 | ASSTDPNTEAF
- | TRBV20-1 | SARARGEFYNSPLH
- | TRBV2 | ASSNRVTTGELF
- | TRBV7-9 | ASSLEGHRYGYT
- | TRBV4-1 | ASSPPRGMNTEAF
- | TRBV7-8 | ASTLVPGPGELF
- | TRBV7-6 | ASSLGGRESPLH
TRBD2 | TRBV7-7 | ASSLGAGGPNEQF
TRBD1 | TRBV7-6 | ASSFETGANYEQY
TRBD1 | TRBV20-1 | SARDLGGTGDGLPYEQY
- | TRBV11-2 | ASSLDPFGTLAKNIQY
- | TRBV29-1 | SVSPRSTDTQY
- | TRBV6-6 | ASSIRDIETQY
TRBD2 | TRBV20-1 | SALNFQREPTGELF
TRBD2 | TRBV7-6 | SSSLGLYYYEPY
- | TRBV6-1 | ASGWSETYEQY
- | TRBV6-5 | ASNQRGATEAF
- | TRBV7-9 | ASSLISDSGLEAF
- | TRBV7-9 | ASSIEGGELF
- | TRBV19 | ASSKEGDRNTEAF
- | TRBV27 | ASKRQTNSPLH
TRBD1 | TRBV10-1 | ASSEAGGDSPLH